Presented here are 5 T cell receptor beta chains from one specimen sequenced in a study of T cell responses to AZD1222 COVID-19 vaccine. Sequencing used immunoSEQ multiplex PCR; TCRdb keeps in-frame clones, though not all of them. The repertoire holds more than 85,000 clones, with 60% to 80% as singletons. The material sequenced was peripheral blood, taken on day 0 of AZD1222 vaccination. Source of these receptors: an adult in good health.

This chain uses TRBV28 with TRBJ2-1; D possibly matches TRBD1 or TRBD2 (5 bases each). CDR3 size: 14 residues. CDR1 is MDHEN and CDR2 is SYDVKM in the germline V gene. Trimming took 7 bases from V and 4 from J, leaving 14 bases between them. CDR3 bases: TGTGCCAGCACCCTAGCTGGGGCTTACAATGAGCAGTTCTTC. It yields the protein CASTLAGAYNEQFF.

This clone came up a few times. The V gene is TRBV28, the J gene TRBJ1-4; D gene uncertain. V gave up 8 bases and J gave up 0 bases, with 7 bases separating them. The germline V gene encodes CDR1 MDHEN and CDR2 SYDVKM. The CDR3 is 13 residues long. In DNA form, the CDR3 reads TGTGCCAGCGGAAGAACAACTAATGAAAAACTGTTTTTT. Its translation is CASGRTTNEKLFF.

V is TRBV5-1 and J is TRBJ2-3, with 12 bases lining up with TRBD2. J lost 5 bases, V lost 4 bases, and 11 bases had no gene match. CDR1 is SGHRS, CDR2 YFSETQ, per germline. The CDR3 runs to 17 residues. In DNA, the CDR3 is TGCGCCAGCAGCCAAGCCAGACTAGCGGGAGTGGGAGATACGCAGTATTTT. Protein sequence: CASSQARLAGVGDTQYF.

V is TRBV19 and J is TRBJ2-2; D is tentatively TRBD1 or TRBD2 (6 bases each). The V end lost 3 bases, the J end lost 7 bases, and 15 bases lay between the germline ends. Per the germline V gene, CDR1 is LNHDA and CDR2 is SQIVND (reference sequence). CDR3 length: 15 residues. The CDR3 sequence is CASSMIGGRIGELFF. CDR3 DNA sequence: TGTGCCAGTAGTATGATAGGGGGGAGAATCGGGGAGCTGTTTTTT.

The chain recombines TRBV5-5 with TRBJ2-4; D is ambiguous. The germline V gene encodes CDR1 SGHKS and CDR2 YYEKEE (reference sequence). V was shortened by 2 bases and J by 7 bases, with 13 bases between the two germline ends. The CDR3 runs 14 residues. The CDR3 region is CASSFDTVVNIQYF. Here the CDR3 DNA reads TGTGCCAGCAGCTTCGACACTGTCGTGAACATTCAGTACTTC.